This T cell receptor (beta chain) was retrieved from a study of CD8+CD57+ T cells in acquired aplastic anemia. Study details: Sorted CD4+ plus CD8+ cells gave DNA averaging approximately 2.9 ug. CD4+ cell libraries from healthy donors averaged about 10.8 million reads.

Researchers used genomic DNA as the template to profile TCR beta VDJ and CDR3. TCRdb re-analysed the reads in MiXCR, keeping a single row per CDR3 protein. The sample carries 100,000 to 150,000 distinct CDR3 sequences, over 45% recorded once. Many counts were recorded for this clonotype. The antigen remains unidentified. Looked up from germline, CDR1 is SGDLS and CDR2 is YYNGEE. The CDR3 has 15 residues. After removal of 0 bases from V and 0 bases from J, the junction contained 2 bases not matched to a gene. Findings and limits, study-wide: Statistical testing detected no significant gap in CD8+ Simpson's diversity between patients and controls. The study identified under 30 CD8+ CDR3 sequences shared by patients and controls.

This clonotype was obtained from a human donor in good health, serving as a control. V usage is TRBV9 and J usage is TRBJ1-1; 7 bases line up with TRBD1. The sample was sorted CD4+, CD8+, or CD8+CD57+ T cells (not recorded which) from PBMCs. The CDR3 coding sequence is TGTGCCAGCAGCGTAGAGACAGGGCTGAACACTGAAGCTTTCTTT. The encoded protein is CASSVETGLNTEAFF.